This TCR beta chain was recovered during a study of beta chain features in type 1 diabetes. Study information: Patients looked much like healthy donors when it came to age, gender and cell yields.

Sequenced material consisted of expressed TCRB transcripts (all of the isolated RNA was reverse transcribed). Repertoires were generated with immunoSEQ multiplex PCR, while TCRdb's copy carries only in-frame clones and drops some. The sample lists about 700,000 clones, around an eighth seen once, with 0.022% in the top ten. To note about this clone: Antigen unknown.

Study-wide points: Moderate yet significant TCRB CDR3 shortening was seen in Type 1 diabetes patients in all four CD4+ subsets.

Germline trimming cut 0 bases from V and 2 bases from J; bases unmatched to any gene: 4. Germline V CDR1 and CDR2: MRHNA, SNTAGT. The CDR3 loop spans 16 amino acids. Sorting that relied on CD45RO/CCR7/CD25/CD127/CD95/CD27 yielded CD4+ naive, central memory, regulatory and stem cell-like memory cells. The genes are TRBV6-4 and TRBJ2-1, with TRBD2 matching over 7 bases. Sequenced input: naive CD4+ T cells from blood. The clonotype was recovered from a man younger than 35 with type 1 diabetes. CDR3 protein: CASSDSGGGTYNEQFF. CDR3 coding DNA: TGTGCCAGCAGTGACTCTGGGGGGGGAACCTACAATGAGCAGTTCTTC.